This T cell receptor (beta chain) was found in a study of blood T cell repertoires in COVID-19 (dated by TCRdb to 2019 to 2021). With respect to the entire study: Collaborator samples came from the United States, Italy and Spain and covered acute and convalescent phases of COVID-19. The material from the prospective study consisted of cDNA or gDNA derived from T cells, B-cell-depleted T cells, or PBMCs. The dataset comprised deeply sampled blood TCRbeta repertoires from subjects exposed to, actively infected with, or recovered from COVID-19. The repertoires were released in a freely available public database intended as a resource for research on the immune response to SARS-CoV-2. Samples were obtained from the ongoing ImmuneRACE study (first 160 participants) and from 1,000 to 1,500 subjects provided by 6 global collaborators. Sample metadata almost always included a de-identified subject ID, COVID-19 status, age in years and sex. Where available, HLA class I and class II types were taken from metadata supplied by the sample provider and were not determined by assay-based typing.

V loses 4 bases of germline sequence and J loses 0 bases, and the interval between the two ends is 14 bases. Counted from cysteine to phenylalanine, this CDR3 has 16 amino acids. The retained sequence is limited to the CDR3, 48 bases, with the frame set at the first base. The CDR1 and CDR2 encoded by the germline V gene are MGHRA and YSYEKL. Whole blood was collected in K2EDTA tubes by collaborating institutions according to the institutions' own protocols. For TCRbeta analysis, collaborator samples were shipped as frozen whole blood, as isolated PBMCs, or as DNA extracted from either sample type. A remark on this clone: Its cognate antigen has yet to be identified. It has no much larger one-base neighbor in the sample; base qualities were not kept.

General findings and caveats noted by the study authors: The amount of clinical and demographic metadata varied by source and participant and was provided uncurated.

TCRbeta CDR3 regions were amplified from genomic DNA by means of the immunoSEQ Assay, a bias-controlled multiplex PCR. Per the source publication's procedure: The number of nucleated cells in each sample was estimated from the amplification of reference gene primers within the assay. To quantify the absolute abundance of each unique TCRbeta CDR3 rearrangement, sequence reads were collapsed and filtered. For each sample, productive Simpson clonality was calculated as the square root of Simpson's diversity index over productive rearrangements. Drawn from immuneACCESS, this table holds only the in-frame rearrangements with V and J called that TCRdb kept. Clones are partly lost; checked studies trace under half to an unresolved V gene and leave the rest unexplained. V, J and clone size were drawn from that table, and D and trimming were deduced from the DNA. A total of 19,000 or so clones appear in this sample, 75% to 85% of them only once. The ten largest clones represent roughly two thirds of the sample.

Sequencing was carried out using peripheral blood. Recombination joined TRBV4-1 with TRBJ2-3, with the D gene not clear enough to name. This TCR was sampled from a man older than 75 with acute or convalescent COVID-19. This receptor has the CDR3 CASSPQAKTSTDTQYF. The DNA reads TGCGCCAGCAGCCCCCAAGCGAAGACTAGCACAGATACGCAGTATTTT.